This entry is about one T cell receptor (beta chain). The method was immunoSEQ multiplex PCR; TCRdb's version includes in-frame clones alone and lacks a portion of them. Of tens of thousands of clones in the sample, around 96% were seen once. The record originates from a study of technical replicates of blood from a handful of donors. From germline, CDR1 is SEHNR and CDR2 FQNEAQ (reference sequence). CDR3 size: 13 residues. J was trimmed by 12 bases and V by 4 bases; bases with no gene match: 11. Sequenced input: T cells isolated from PBMCs. The V gene is TRBV7-9, the J gene TRBJ1-1; 7 bases line up with TRBD1. This clonotype was obtained from a human donor in good health. The CDR3 sequence is CASSSVVTGLSFF. The CDR3 coding sequence is TGTGCCAGCAGCTCAGTGGTGACAGGGTTGTCTTTCTTT.